One TCR beta chain is described in this entry. V lost 5 bases and J lost 6, with 7 bases in between. The length of the CDR3 is 12 residues. Looked up from germline, CDR1 is SGHTA and CDR2 is FQGTGA. This sample is part of a study of blood T cells in healthy people across ages. Using a J-beta primer mix together with a sample-barcoded 5' primer, a second PCR was run for roughly 7 to 11 cycles. MiXCR was run by TCRdb on the 5' RACE reads, yielding one entry per CDR3 protein. Of about a million distinct CDR3 sequences in the sample, 35% to 40% were seen once. The sequence was collected from a man between 18 and 29 years old in good health. Sequenced sample: blood. The J gene is TRBJ2-2, the V gene TRBV7-3; D not certain. CDR3 protein: CASSLSSGELFF. The CDR3 nucleotides read TGTGCCAGCAGCCTCTCATCCGGGGAGCTGTTTTTT.